The present TCR beta chain was sequenced within a study of blood T cell repertoires in COVID-19. Background on the study: Acute and convalescent COVID-19 samples came from the United States, Italy and Spain.

The repertoire was sequenced with immunoSEQ multiplex PCR; TCRdb's copy has only in-frame clones and lacks some. The table has about 320,000 clones, 89% seen once. Source material: PBMCs or T cells enriched from blood (not recorded which). This sequence originates from a man in his 60s who had recovered from COVID-19.

The CDR3: CASSWEGDKGEQYF. The CDR3 DNA sequence: TGCGCCAGCAGCTGGGAGGGGGATAAGGGCGAGCAGTACTTC. The rearrangement links TRBV5-1 to TRBJ2-7, with a tentative D call TRBD2 (7 bases). Germline CDR1 reads SGHRS; CDR2 reads YFSETQ. Trimming pared 3 bases from V and 6 bases from J, leaving 16 bases between. The CDR3 is 14 residues long.